This passage covers 31 T cell receptor beta chains from one sample sequenced in a study of cytomegalovirus exposure and HLA in healthy donors. In the PCR, 60 Vbeta and 13 Jbeta primers were used. The repertoire was sequenced with immunoSEQ multiplex PCR; TCRdb's copy has only in-frame clones and lacks some. The sample lists 110,000 or so clones, about three quarters seen once, with 10% to 15% in the top ten. Sequencing was carried out using PBMCs. Every receptor here comes from a woman aged 40 to 50 in good health and CMV-seropositive.

The V gene is TRBV30, the J gene TRBJ2-7, with D tentatively TRBD1 (5 bases). V was cut by 2 bases and J by 3 bases, with 8 bases left in between. CDR1 and CDR2 (germline): GTSNPN, SVGIG (reference sequence). The CDR3 totals 12 residues. CDR3 amino acids: CAWSRQFYEQYF. The DNA of the CDR3 is TGTGCCTGGAGTCGACAGTTCTACGAGCAGTACTTC. Complete variable domain (other parts from reference TRBV30 and TRBJ2-7): SQTIHQWPATLVQPVGSPLSLECTVEGTSNPNLYWYRQAAGRGLQLLFYSVGIGQISSEVPQNLSASRPQDRQFILSSKKLLLSDSGFYLCAWSRQFYEQYFGPGTRLTVT.

V usage is TRBV4-1 and J usage is TRBJ1-4; tentative D call: TRBD1 (6 bases). This CDR3 is 15 amino acids long. CDR1 and CDR2 (germline): MGHRA, YSYEKL. V lost 5 bases and J 5 bases, leaving 15 bases between the germline ends. The CDR3 reads CASSGGRVTNEKLFF. In DNA, the CDR3 is TGCGCCAGCAGCGGGGGCAGGGTGACGAATGAAAAACTGTTTTTT.

The CDR3 DNA follows: TGTGCCAGCAGACCCGGGACAAGCAATCAGCCCCAGCATTTT. Residues: CASRPGTSNQPQHF. The chain combines TRBV2 with TRBJ1-5; perhaps TRBD1 as D (6 bases). CDR1 is SNHLY and CDR2 is FYNNEI in the germline V gene. The CDR3 runs 14 residues. The V gene lost 6 bases and the J gene lost 1 base, with 10 bases spanning the gap.

V is TRBV10-3 and J is TRBJ1-4, with a tentative D call TRBD1 (5 bases). V lost 2 bases, J lost 8 bases, and 18 bases lay in between. Germline V gene data show CDR1 as ENHRY and CDR2 as SYGVKD. The CDR3 is made up of 16 amino acids. The CDR3 here is CAISEGAIGGWEKLFF. CDR3 bases: TGTGCCATCAGTGAGGGGGCTATCGGGGGTTGGGAAAAACTGTTTTTT.

The chain joins TRBV6-4 to TRBJ1-1; tentative D call: TRBD1 (5 bases). V lost 6 bases to trimming and J lost 1 base, with 12 bases between them. CDR1 is MRHNA and CDR2 is SNTAGT in the germline V gene. This CDR3 contains 14 residues. The CDR3 region is CASRQDIRNTEAFF. The CDR3 DNA reads TGTGCCAGCAGACAGGACATCAGGAACACTGAAGCTTTCTTT.

This chain joins TRBV30 and TRBJ2-5; 10 nucleotides agree with TRBD2. Germline values: CDR1 GTSNPN, CDR2 SVGIG (reference sequence). V trimming: 5 bases; J trimming: 5 bases; junction bases outside the gene matches: 2. The CDR3 is 12 amino acids. For the CDR3, the DNA is TGTGCCTGGGGTAGCGGGGGGGAGACCCAGTACTTC. Translation: CAWGSGGETQYF. The full variable domain, rest sourced from reference TRBV30 and TRBJ2-5, is SQTIHQWPATLVQPVGSPLSLECTVEGTSNPNLYWYRQAAGRGLQLLFYSVGIGQISSEVPQNLSASRPQDRQFILSSKKLLLSDSGFYLCAWGSGGETQYFGPGTRLLVL.

The CDR3 DNA reads as TGTGCCAGCAGCCAAGATCTACAGCGGGGGGCCTTTAATGAGCAGTTCTTC. It encodes CASSQDLQRGAFNEQFF. The chain has TRBV4-2 and TRBJ2-1, with 9 nucleotides matching TRBD2. Germline V gene data show CDR1 as LGHNA and CDR2 as YNFKEQ. The junction had 10 bases not matched to a gene; V was cut back by 0 bases and J by 7 bases. The CDR3 sequence is 17 residues long.

The chain carries TRBV12-5 and TRBJ1-2; 7 bases match TRBD1. Germline V gene data show CDR1 as LGHNT and CDR2 as FRNRAP. Unmatched junction bases numbered 2, after V lost 0 bases and J lost 7 bases. The CDR3 length is 13 residues. The CDR3 protein is CASGLVGGAGYTF. CDR3 nucleotides: TGTGCTAGTGGTTTGGTAGGGGGCGCTGGCTACACCTTC.

The gene calls are TRBV30 and TRBJ2-5; TRBD1 matches at 8 bases. The DNA matches TRBJ2-7 better at its end, which makes the J call doubtful. This CDR3 comprises 14 residues. The germline V gene has CDR1 GTSNPN and CDR2 SVGIG (reference sequence). In DNA form, the CDR3 reads TGTGCCCAGGACAGGGCGGGGCGTGGGTACGAGCAGTACTTC. Translation: CAQDRAGRGYEQYF.

The rearrangement joins TRBV15 to TRBJ1-4, with D perhaps TRBD1 (5 bases). Germline values: CDR1 LNHNV, CDR2 YYDKDF (reference sequence). The CDR3 is 17 amino acids. Deletions cut 5 bases from V and 2 bases from J, with 18 bases between. CDR3 in amino acids: CATSEAGWGRTNEKLFF. In nucleotides, the CDR3 is TGTGCCACCAGCGAAGCAGGTTGGGGGAGGACTAATGAAAAACTGTTTTTT.

The genes are TRBV19 and TRBJ1-5, with 7 bases identical to TRBD1. CDR3 size: 17 residues. The V gene end was trimmed by 1 base and the J gene end by 0 bases; junction bases not matched to a gene: 6. Germline V gene data show CDR1 as LNHDA and CDR2 as SQIVND (reference sequence). This chain's CDR3 is CASSIVRDSHSNQPQHF. The CDR3 bases are TGTGCCAGTAGTATAGTCAGGGACAGTCATAGCAATCAGCCCCAGCATTTT. The variable domain in full, completed from reference TRBV19 and TRBJ1-5, reads DGGITQSPKYLFRKEGQNVTLSCEQNLNHDAMYWYRQDPGQGLRLIYYSQIVNDFQKGDIAEGYSVSREKKESFPLTVTSAQKNPTAFYLCASSIVRDSHSNQPQHFGDGTRLSIL.

V and J are TRBV29-1 and TRBJ2-1; maybe TRBD2 (7 bases). Germline V gives CDR1 SQVTM, CDR2 ANQGSEA. The V end was cut by 6 bases, the J end by 0 bases, with 9 bases between. The CDR3 spans 13 residues. CDR3 coding DNA: TGCAGCGTGGGGGGGGCCTCCTACAATGAGCAGTTCTTC. Amino acids: CSVGGASYNEQFF.

This chain uses TRBV2 with TRBJ1-2; the D is unclear. The germline V and J ends were trimmed by 9 bases and 2 bases, with 13 bases remaining between them. Germline CDR1 and CDR2: SNHLY and FYNNEI. The CDR3 has 13 amino acids. CDR3 region: CASNLGQNYGYTF. The CDR3 DNA reads as TGTGCCAGTAATTTGGGCCAGAACTATGGCTACACCTTC.

This clone turned up a few times. J is TRBJ2-2 and V is TRBV30; no definite D call. The CDR3 covers 15 residues. The V end lost 0 bases, the J end lost 2 bases, and 10 bases lay between the germline ends. CDR1 and CDR2 (germline): GTSNPN, SVGIG (reference sequence). The chain's CDR3 is CAWSVDGSNTGELFF. The CDR3 DNA follows: TGTGCCTGGAGTGTAGACGGGTCCAACACCGGGGAGCTGTTTTTT.

The rearrangement uses TRBV30 and TRBJ2-1; a possible D gene is TRBD2 (6 bases). CDR1 is GTSNPN, CDR2 SVGIG, per germline (reference sequence). Between the trimmed V and J ends, which lost 7 bases and 7 bases, there was a span of 17 bases. CDR3 length: 13 residues. CDR3 loop: CASTRGVMNEQFF. CDR3 DNA: TGTGCCTCCACGCGCGGGGTTATGAATGAGCAGTTCTTC.

The table lists this clone with a few counts. The chain has TRBV10-3 and TRBJ1-1; D ambiguous. V was trimmed by 2 bases and J by 4 bases, leaving 17 bases between them. Germline values: CDR1 ENHRY, CDR2 SYGVKD. The CDR3 spans 16 residues. For the CDR3, the DNA is TGTGCCATCAGTGAGGTGCTCGGGCAAGGGAGCACTGAAGCTTTCTTT. Protein: CAISEVLGQGSTEAFF.

CDR3 residues: CASSPGLAYEQYF. In DNA form, the CDR3 reads TGCGCCAGCAGCCCTGGACTAGCCTACGAGCAGTACTTC. V usage is TRBV5-1 and J usage is TRBJ2-7, with 7 bases lining up with TRBD2. CDR1 and CDR2 from the germline V gene are SGHRS and YFSETQ. J was trimmed by 2 bases and V by 4 bases; bases with no gene match: 3. The CDR3 sequence is 13 residues long.

This chain joins TRBV7-9 and TRBJ2-6, with D maybe TRBD1 (5 bases). The CDR3 spans 15 residues. CDR1 is SEHNR and CDR2 is FQNEAQ in the germline V gene (reference sequence). Trimming shortened V by 4 bases and J by 0 bases, and 7 bases separated the two germline ends. CDR3 loop: CASSSDSSGANVLTF. As DNA, the CDR3 is TGTGCCAGCAGCTCAGACAGCTCTGGGGCCAACGTCCTGACTTTC.

The chain combines TRBV5-1 with TRBJ1-2, with TRBD1 identical over 7 bases. CDR1 is SGHRS and CDR2 is YFSETQ in the germline V gene. Trimming cost V 4 bases and J 4 bases; bases outside gene matches: 1. This CDR3 contains 12 residues. Here the CDR3 DNA reads TGCGCCAGCAGCGGGACAGTCTATGGCTACACCTTC. This gives the protein CASSGTVYGYTF.

This rearrangement joins TRBV4-1 to TRBJ2-4; 12 positions match TRBD2. Germline V gives CDR1 MGHRA, CDR2 YSYEKL. This CDR3 spans 20 amino acids. The V and J ends lost 0 bases and 0 bases, in that order; junction bases with no gene match: 9. The CDR3 reads CASSQDTSGGTNLAKNIQYF. Written as DNA, the CDR3 is TGCGCCAGCAGCCAAGATACTAGCGGGGGGACAAATCTAGCCAAAAACATTCAGTACTTC.

The gene calls are TRBV19 and TRBJ2-3; D possibly corresponds to TRBD1 (5 bases). V lost 9 bases to trimming and J lost 7 bases, with 11 bases between them. This CDR3 is built from 11 residues. CDR1 is LNHDA and CDR2 is SQIVND in the germline V gene (reference sequence). CDR3 amino acids: CASGHTYTQYF. The DNA of the CDR3 is TGTGCCAGCGGACACACTTATACGCAGTATTTT.

CDR3 protein: CASSDYRGLPGYTF. Here the CDR3 DNA reads TGTGCCAGCAGTGACTACAGGGGGCTTCCTGGCTACACCTTC. The rearrangement uses TRBV25-1 and TRBJ1-2; 9 nucleotides agree with TRBD1. The V and J ends lost 3 bases and 7 bases, in that order; junction bases with no gene match: 6. The CDR3 runs 14 residues. The germline gives CDR1 MGHDK, CDR2 SYGVNS.

This clone was seen only a few times. V and J are TRBV4-1 and TRBJ1-5; 12 bases line up with TRBD1. J gave up 6 bases and V 1 base, and 7 bases lay outside the gene matches. In germline, CDR1 is MGHRA, CDR2 YSYEKL. The CDR3 spans 17 residues. This CDR3 reads CASSQAGPGQGAQPQHF. The DNA for the CDR3 is TGCGCCAGCAGCCAAGCGGGACCGGGACAGGGGGCTCAGCCCCAGCATTTT.

This clone was seen once. This chain connects TRBV10-3 to TRBJ1-2; 7 bases are a match to TRBD1. The V segment lost 4 bases and the J segment 4 bases; nucleotides outside the gene matches: 6. There are 14 residues in the CDR3. Germline V gene lookup returns CDR1 ENHRY and CDR2 SYGVKD. The DNA of the CDR3 is TGTGCCATCAGTGCTACAGGGGAGCCCTATGGCTACACCTTC. Translating it yields CAISATGEPYGYTF.

The rearrangement links TRBV21-1 to TRBJ2-1; the D call TRBD2 from the table was never checked on the DNA. TRBV21-1 constitutes a pseudogene. There are 13 residues in the CDR3. CDR3 in DNA: TGTGCCAGCACCATGAGGGTTTACAATGAGCAGTTCTTC. This translates into CASTMRVYNEQFF.

The chain links TRBV30 to TRBJ2-5; D gene unclear. This CDR3 region has 13 residues. Trimming left V 2 bases short and J 5 bases short, with 12 bases between. The germline V gene encodes CDR1 GTSNPN and CDR2 SVGIG (reference sequence). The CDR3 region is CAWSRLRMETQYF. The CDR3 nucleotides are TGTGCCTGGAGTAGACTGCGGATGGAGACCCAGTACTTC.

The chain employs TRBV12-5 and TRBJ1-1, with 8 bases aligning to TRBD1. The CDR3 is made up of 15 amino acids. V gave up 5 bases and J gave up 5 bases; unmatched junction bases: 10. Germline CDR1 is LGHNT and CDR2 is FRNRAP. The CDR3 bases are TGTGCTAGTGGTATCAGGGGGCTGCGCTGGACTGAAGCTTTCTTT. This gives the protein CASGIRGLRWTEAFF.

The genes are TRBV13 and TRBJ2-7; D gene uncertain. V was trimmed by 1 base and J by 2 bases, leaving 9 bases between them. The germline CDR1 and CDR2 sequences are PRHDT and FYEKMQ (reference sequence). CDR3 size: 14 residues. CDR3 sequence: CASSLVGGAYEQYF. The CDR3 region has the DNA TGTGCCAGCAGCTTAGTCGGCGGAGCCTACGAGCAGTACTTC.

V and J are TRBV18 and TRBJ2-5, with D unclear. This CDR3 has 14 amino acids. V dropped 0 bases and J dropped 2 bases, with 7 bases sitting between them. In germline, CDR1 is KGHSH, CDR2 LQKENI. CDR3 protein: CASSPPIQQETQYF. CDR3 sequence (DNA): TGTGCCAGCTCACCACCAATACAACAAGAGACCCAGTACTTC.

The rearrangement uses TRBV7-2 and TRBJ1-1; D might be TRBD1 (6 bases). Per germline, CDR1 SGHTA and CDR2 FQGNSA. V lost 1 base, J lost 3 bases, and 12 bases lay in between. This CDR3 contains 15 residues. DNA of the CDR3: TGTGCCAGCAGCTTAGTGGGGGCGCGTCACACTGAAGCTTTCTTT. Encoded protein: CASSLVGARHTEAFF.

The V gene is TRBV7-2, the J gene TRBJ2-7; 9 positions agree with TRBD1. J was trimmed by 2 bases and V by 8 bases; bases with no gene match: 7. Looked up from germline, CDR1 is SGHTA and CDR2 is FQGNSA. This CDR3 is 14 amino acids long. The DNA of the CDR3 is TGTGCCAGCGGACCGGGACAGGGTCCCTACGAGCAGTACTTC. Amino acids: CASGPGQGPYEQYF.